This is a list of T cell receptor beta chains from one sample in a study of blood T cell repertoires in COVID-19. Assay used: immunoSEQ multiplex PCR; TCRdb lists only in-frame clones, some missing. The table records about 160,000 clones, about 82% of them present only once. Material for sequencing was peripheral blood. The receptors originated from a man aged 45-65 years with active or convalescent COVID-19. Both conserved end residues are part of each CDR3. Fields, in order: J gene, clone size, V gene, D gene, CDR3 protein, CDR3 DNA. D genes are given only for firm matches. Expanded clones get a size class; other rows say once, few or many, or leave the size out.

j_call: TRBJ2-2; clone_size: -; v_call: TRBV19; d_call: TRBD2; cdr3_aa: CASRLTSGRAEAGELFF; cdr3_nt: TGTGCCAGTAGGCTGACTAGCGGGAGGGCCGAGGCCGGGGAGCTGTTTTTT
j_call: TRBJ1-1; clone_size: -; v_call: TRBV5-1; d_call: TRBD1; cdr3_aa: CASSLSTGGNTEAFF; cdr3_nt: TGCGCCAGCAGCTTGTCTACAGGGGGGAACACTGAAGCTTTCTTT
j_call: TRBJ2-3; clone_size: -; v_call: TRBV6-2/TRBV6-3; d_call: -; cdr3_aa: CASSPQGQTSDTQYF; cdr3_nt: TGTGCCAGCAGTCCCCAAGGACAAACGTCTGATACGCAGTATTTT
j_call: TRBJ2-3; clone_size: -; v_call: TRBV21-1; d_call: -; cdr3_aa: CASSKWWADRASTDTQYF; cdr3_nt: TGTGCCAGCAGCAAGTGGTGGGCGGACAGGGCGAGCACAGATACGCAGTATTTT
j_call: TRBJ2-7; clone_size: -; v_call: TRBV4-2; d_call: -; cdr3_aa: CASSHERSHEQYF; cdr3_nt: TGTGCCAGCAGCCATGAGCGGAGCCACGAGCAGTACTTC
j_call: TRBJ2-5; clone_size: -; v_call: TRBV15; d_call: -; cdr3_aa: CATSREGNQETQYF; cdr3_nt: TGTGCCACCAGCAGGGAGGGCAACCAAGAGACCCAGTACTTC
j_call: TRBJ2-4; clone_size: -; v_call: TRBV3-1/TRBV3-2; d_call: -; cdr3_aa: CASSQSDRSLAKNIQYF; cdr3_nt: TGTGCCAGCAGCCAGAGCGACAGGAGCCTAGCCAAAAACATTCAGTACTTC
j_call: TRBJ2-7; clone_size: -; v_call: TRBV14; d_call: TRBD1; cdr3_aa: CASSHSDRGRYEQYF; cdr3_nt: TGTGCCAGCAGCCACTCGGACAGGGGGCGTTACGAGCAGTACTTC
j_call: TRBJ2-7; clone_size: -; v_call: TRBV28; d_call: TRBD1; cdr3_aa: CASSSWDSDAYEQYF; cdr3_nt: TGTGCCAGCAGTTCCTGGGACAGTGACGCCTACGAGCAGTACTTC
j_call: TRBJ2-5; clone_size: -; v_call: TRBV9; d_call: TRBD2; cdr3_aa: CASSVDGRETQYF; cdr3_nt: TGTGCCAGCAGCGTAGACGGGAGGGAGACCCAGTACTTC
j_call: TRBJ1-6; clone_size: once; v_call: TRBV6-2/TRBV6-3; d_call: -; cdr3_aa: CASSWAGKINSPLHF; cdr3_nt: TGTGCCAGCAGTTGGGCAGGGAAAATTAATTCACCCCTCCACTTT
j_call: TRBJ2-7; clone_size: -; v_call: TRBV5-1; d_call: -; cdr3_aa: CASSLGGGDYEQYF; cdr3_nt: TGCGCCAGCAGCTTAGGAGGGGGCGACTACGAGCAGTACTTC
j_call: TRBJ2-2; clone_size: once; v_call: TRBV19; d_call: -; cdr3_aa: CATTRGNTGELFF; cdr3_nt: TGTGCCACCACAAGGGGGAACACCGGGGAGCTGTTTTTT
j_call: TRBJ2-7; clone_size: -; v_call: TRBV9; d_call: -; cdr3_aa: CASSVTTGYEQYF; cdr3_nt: TGTGCCAGCAGCGTAACAACAGGTTACGAGCAGTACTTC
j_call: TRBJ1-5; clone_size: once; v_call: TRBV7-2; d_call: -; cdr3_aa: CASSTGGPGSQPQHF; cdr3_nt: TGTGCCAGCAGCACCGGGGGGCCAGGGTCTCAGCCCCAGCATTTT
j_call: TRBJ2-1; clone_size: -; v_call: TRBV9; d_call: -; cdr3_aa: CASSVGLSGPTYNEQFF; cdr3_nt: TGTGCCAGCAGCGTAGGGTTGAGCGGGCCAACCTACAATGAGCAGTTCTTC
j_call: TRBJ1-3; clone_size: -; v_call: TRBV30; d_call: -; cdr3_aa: CAWSVRGAGNTIYF; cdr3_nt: TGTGCCTGGAGTGTACGGGGGGCTGGAAACACCATATATTTT
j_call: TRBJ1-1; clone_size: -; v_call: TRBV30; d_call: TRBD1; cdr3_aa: CAWSVGQDTEAFF; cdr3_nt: TGTGCCTGGAGTGTGGGACAGGACACTGAAGCTTTCTTT
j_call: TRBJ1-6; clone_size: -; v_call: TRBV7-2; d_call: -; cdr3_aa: CASSDRTAFVDSPLHF; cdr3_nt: TGTGCCAGCAGCGACCGGACAGCCTTTGTGGATTCACCCCTCCACTTT
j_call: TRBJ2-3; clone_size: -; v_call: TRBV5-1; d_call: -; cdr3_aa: CASSLAEEGTDTQYF; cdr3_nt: TGCGCCAGCAGCTTGGCCGAAGAGGGAACAGATACGCAGTATTTT
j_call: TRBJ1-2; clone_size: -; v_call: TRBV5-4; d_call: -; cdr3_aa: CASSMGGVSIANYGYTF; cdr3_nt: TGTGCCAGCAGCATGGGGGGGGTGTCTATAGCTAACTATGGCTACACCTTC
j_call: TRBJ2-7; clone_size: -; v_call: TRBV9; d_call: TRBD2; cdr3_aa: CASSVGGTSFTYEQYF; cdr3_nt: TGTGCCAGCAGCGTAGGGGGGACTAGCTTCACCTACGAGCAGTACTTC
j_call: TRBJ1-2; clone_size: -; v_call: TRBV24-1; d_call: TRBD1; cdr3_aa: CATSDLDRGTYGYTF; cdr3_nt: TGTGCCACCAGTGATTTGGACAGGGGGACCTATGGCTACACCTTC
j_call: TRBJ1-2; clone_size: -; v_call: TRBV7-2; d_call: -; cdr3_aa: CASSLGSQGSGYTF; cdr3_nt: TGTGCCAGCAGCTTAGGATCACAGGGTAGTGGCTACACCTTC
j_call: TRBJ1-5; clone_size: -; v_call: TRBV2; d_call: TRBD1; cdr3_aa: CASSERTGRNKPQHF; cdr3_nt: TGTGCCAGCAGTGAACGGACAGGGAGGAATAAGCCCCAGCATTTT
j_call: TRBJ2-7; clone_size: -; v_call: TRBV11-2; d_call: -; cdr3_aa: CASSLVASTDRSYEQYF; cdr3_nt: TGTGCCAGCAGCTTAGTGGCTTCGACAGATAGGTCCTACGAGCAGTACTTC
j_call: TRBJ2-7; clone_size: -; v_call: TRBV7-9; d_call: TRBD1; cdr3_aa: CASSHRDRNYEQYF; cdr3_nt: TGTGCCAGCAGCCACAGGGACAGAAATTACGAGCAGTACTTC
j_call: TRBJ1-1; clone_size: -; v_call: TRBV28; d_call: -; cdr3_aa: CASSPVQMNTEAFF; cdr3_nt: TGTGCCAGCAGCCCAGTACAGATGAACACTGAAGCTTTCTTT
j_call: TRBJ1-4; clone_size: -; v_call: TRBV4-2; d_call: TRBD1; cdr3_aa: CASSQETGVNEKLFF; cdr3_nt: TGTGCCAGCAGCCAAGAGACAGGGGTCAATGAAAAACTGTTTTTT
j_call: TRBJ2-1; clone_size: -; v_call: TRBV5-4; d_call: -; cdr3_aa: CASSLMETVPLNEQFF; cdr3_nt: TGTGCCAGCAGCTTGATGGAGACGGTCCCCCTCAATGAGCAGTTCTTC
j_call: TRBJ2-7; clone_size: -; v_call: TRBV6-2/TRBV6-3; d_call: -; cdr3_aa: CASSYRGVAYEQYF; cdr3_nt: TGTGCCAGCAGTTATCGGGGAGTTGCCTACGAGCAGTACTTC
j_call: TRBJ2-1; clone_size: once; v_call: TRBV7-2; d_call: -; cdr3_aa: CASSLKGPPYNEQFF; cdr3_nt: TGTGCCAGCAGCTTGAAGGGGCCCCCCTACAATGAGCAGTTCTTC
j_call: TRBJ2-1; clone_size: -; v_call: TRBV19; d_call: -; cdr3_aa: CASSISPNNEQFF; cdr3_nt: TGTGCCAGTAGTATTTCCCCTAACAATGAGCAGTTCTTC
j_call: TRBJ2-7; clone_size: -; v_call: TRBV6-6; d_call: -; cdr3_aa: CASSYSYSDEQYF; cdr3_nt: TGTGCCAGCAGTTACTCTTACTCCGACGAGCAGTACTTC
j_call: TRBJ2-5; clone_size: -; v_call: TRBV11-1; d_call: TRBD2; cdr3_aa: CASSFPLRGAVETQYF; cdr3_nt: TGTGCCAGCAGCTTTCCCCTGCGGGGGGCCGTTGAGACCCAGTACTTC
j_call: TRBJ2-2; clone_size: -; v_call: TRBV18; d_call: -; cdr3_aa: CASSLSPPHAGNLKAGELFF; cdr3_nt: TGTGCCAGCTCACTATCCCCCCCCCACGCGGGAAACCTTAAGGCCGGGGAGCTGTTTTTT
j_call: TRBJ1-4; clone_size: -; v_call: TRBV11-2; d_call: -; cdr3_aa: CASSFGGREKLFF; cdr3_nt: TGTGCCAGCAGCTTTGGGGGGAGAGAAAAACTGTTTTTT